Listed below are T cell receptor beta chains from one sample, sequenced in a study of T cells in localized non-small cell lung cancer. Profiling relied on immunoSEQ multiplex PCR, and the TCRdb table lists in-frame clones only, not all of them. This sample carries nearly 25,000 clones, more than 85% of them seen once, and the ten largest clones take approximately 16%. The sequencing here drew on peripheral blood, taken before any cancer treatment. Receptor source: a man aged 40 to 69 with stage III squamous cell lung carcinoma. Both conserved end residues are part of each CDR3. Each record gives: clone size, D gene, V gene, J gene, CDR3 protein, CDR3 DNA. A D gene is named only where the DNA matches it firmly. Only some rows state a clone size, as once, few, many or a class for expanded clones.

>once|TRBD1|TRBV9|TRBJ2-1
CASSPRTGNNEQFF
TGTGCCAGCAGCCCCCGGACAGGGAACAATGAGCAGTTCTTC
>NA|NA|TRBV30|TRBJ1-2
CAWSVGGLNYGYTF
TGTGCCTGGAGTGTCGGGGGCCTGAACTATGGCTACACCTTC
>NA|TRBD1|TRBV5-4|TRBJ1-1
CASSQRQGGNTEAFF
TGTGCCAGCAGCCAACGACAGGGCGGGAACACTGAAGCTTTCTTT
>few|TRBD1|TRBV15|TRBJ1-3
CATSTNRGSGNTIYF
TGTGCCACCAGCACCAACAGGGGCTCTGGAAACACCATATATTTT
>NA|NA|TRBV27|TRBJ1-3
CASSDSGNTIYF
TGTGCCAGCAGTGACTCGGGAAACACCATATATTTT
>NA|NA|TRBV30|TRBJ1-2
CAIQILTSGYTF
TGTGCCATACAAATACTGACCAGTGGCTACACCTTC
>NA|TRBD2|TRBV7-9|TRBJ2-1
CASSSGLAGEASYNEQFF
TGTGCCAGCAGCTCAGGACTAGCGGGCGAGGCTTCCTACAATGAGCAGTTCTTC
>NA|TRBD2|TRBV4-1|TRBJ2-7
CASRKAPGGGSSYEQYF
TGCGCCAGCAGAAAAGCGCCTGGGGGGGGTAGCTCCTACGAGCAGTACTTC
>NA|TRBD1|TRBV28|TRBJ1-2
CASSSRDRVYGYTF
TGTGCCAGCAGTTCCCGGGACAGGGTCTATGGCTACACCTTC
>NA|NA|TRBV30|TRBJ1-1
CAWCPEGGRAFF
TGTGCCTGGTGCCCGGAGGGAGGCCGCGCTTTCTTT
>few|TRBD2|TRBV2|TRBJ2-7
CASRAGGPGEQYF
TGTGCCAGCCGTGCGGGGGGGCCTGGCGAGCAGTACTTC
>NA|TRBD1|TRBV18|TRBJ1-1
CASSPRDREVKVF
TGTGCCAGCTCACCCCGGGACAGGGAGGTGAAGGTCTTT
>once|NA|TRBV9|TRBJ1-1
CASSVLSYTEAFF
TGTGCCAGCAGCGTTTTAAGCTACACTGAAGCTTTCTTT
>NA|NA|TRBV10-1|TRBJ2-1
CASRRDTYNEQFF
TGCGCCAGCAGGCGGGACACTTACAATGAGCAGTTCTTC
>NA|NA|TRBV5-6|TRBJ1-6
CASSFPEGYNSPLHF
TGTGCCAGCAGCTTCCCGGAGGGCTATAATTCACCCCTCCACTTT
>NA|NA|TRBV6-5|TRBJ1-5
CASSLRGDYSNQPQHF
TGTGCCAGCAGTTTACGCGGCGACTATAGCAATCAGCCCCAGCATTTT
>NA|TRBD1|TRBV5-4|TRBJ1-6
CASSFTGDNSPLHF
TGTGCCAGCAGCTTCACAGGGGATAATTCACCCCTCCACTTT
>NA|NA|TRBV5-8|TRBJ1-3
CASSSQGTPGNTIYF
TGTGCCAGCAGCTCCCAGGGGACCCCTGGAAACACCATATATTTT
>NA|TRBD2|TRBV29-1|TRBJ2-7
CSPGTTYYEQYF
TGCAGCCCCGGGACTACGTACTACGAGCAGTACTTC
>once|TRBD2|TRBV15|TRBJ2-5
CATSGTRGETQYF
TGTGCCACCAGCGGGACTAGGGGAGAGACCCAGTACTTC